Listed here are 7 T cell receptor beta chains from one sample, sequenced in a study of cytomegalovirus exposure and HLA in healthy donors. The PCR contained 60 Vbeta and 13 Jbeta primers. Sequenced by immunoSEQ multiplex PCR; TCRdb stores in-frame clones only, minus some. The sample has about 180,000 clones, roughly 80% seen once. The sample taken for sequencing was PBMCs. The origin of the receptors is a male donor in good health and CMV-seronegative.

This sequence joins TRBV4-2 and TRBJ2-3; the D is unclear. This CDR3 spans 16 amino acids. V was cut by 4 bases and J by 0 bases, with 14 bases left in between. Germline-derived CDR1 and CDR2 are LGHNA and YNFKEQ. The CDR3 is CASSPSPVDSTDTQYF. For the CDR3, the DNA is TGTGCCAGCAGCCCCTCACCCGTAGATAGCACAGATACGCAGTATTTT.

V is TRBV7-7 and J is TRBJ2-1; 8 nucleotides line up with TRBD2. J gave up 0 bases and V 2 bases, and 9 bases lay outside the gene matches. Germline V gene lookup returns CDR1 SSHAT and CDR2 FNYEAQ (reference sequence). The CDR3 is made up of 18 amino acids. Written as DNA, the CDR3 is TGTGCCAGCAGCTTAATGTTAGCGGGGCCGAGCTCCTACAATGAGCAGTTCTTC. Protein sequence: CASSLMLAGPSSYNEQFF.

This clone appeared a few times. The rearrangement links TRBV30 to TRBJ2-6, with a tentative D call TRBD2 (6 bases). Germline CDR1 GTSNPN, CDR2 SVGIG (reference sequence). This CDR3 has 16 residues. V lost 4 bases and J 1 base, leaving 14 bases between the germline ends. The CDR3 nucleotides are TGTGCCTGGACGGACGGGACTCGTTCTGGGGCCAACGTCCTGACTTTC. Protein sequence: CAWTDGTRSGANVLTF.

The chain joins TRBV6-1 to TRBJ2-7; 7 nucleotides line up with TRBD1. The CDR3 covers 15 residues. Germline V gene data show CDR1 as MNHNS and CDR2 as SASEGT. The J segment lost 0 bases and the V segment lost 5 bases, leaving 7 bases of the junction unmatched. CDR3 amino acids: CASSLTGQYSYEQYF. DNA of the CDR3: TGTGCCAGCAGTCTGACGGGACAGTACTCCTACGAGCAGTACTTC.

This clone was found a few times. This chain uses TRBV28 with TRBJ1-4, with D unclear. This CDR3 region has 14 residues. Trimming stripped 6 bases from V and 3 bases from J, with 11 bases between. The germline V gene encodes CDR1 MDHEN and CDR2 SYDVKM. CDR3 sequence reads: CASRMGSSNEKLFF. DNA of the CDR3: TGTGCCAGCAGGATGGGGAGTTCTAATGAAAAACTGTTTTTT.

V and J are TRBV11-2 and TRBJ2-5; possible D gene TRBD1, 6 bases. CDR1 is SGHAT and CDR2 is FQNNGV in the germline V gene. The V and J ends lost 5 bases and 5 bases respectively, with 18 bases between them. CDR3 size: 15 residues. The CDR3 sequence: CASSQPGPQGETQYF. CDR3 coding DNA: TGTGCCAGCAGCCAACCCGGGCCTCAGGGGGAGACCCAGTACTTC.

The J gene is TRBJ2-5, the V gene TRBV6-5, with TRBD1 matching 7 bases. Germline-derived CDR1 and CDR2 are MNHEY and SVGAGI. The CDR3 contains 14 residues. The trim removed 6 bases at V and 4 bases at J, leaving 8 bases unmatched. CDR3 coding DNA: TGTGCCAGCAGCCGTATGACAGGGTTAGAGACCCAGTACTTC. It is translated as CASSRMTGLETQYF.